A selection of T cell receptor beta chains follows, all from one sample in a study of T cell responses to AZD1222 COVID-19 vaccine. Sequencing used immunoSEQ multiplex PCR; TCRdb keeps in-frame clones, though not all of them. The sample comprises more than 150,000 clones, just under 90% of which are singletons, and 5% to 7.5% rests with the top ten. Sequenced here: peripheral blood, sampled on day 0 of AZD1222 vaccination. Receptors were obtained from an adult in good health. The CDR3 runs from the conserved cysteine through the conserved F or W. The D gene is left open where the match is weak.

J gene: TRBJ2-7; V gene: TRBV25-1; D gene: TRBD2; CDR3 protein: CASSESAGTSGTHEQYF; CDR3 DNA: TGTGCCAGCAGTGAATCAGCCGGGACTAGCGGGACACACGAGCAGTACTTC
J gene: TRBJ2-1; V gene: TRBV7-6; D gene: TRBD2; CDR3 protein: CASSLDLGVAGSNEQFF; CDR3 DNA: TGTGCCAGCAGCTTAGATCTCGGGGTAGCGGGGTCCAATGAGCAGTTCTTC
J gene: TRBJ2-7; V gene: TRBV20-1; D gene: NA; CDR3 protein: CSFQSSYEQYF; CDR3 DNA: TGCAGCTTCCAAAGCTCCTACGAGCAGTACTTC
J gene: TRBJ2-1; V gene: TRBV7-2; D gene: TRBD2; CDR3 protein: CASIPSGRSYNEQFF; CDR3 DNA: TGTGCCAGCATACCTAGCGGGAGGTCATACAATGAGCAGTTCTTC
J gene: TRBJ1-3; V gene: TRBV30; D gene: NA; CDR3 protein: CAWSVRGNTIYF; CDR3 DNA: TGTGCCTGGAGTGTACGGGGAAACACCATATATTTT
J gene: TRBJ2-2; V gene: TRBV4-1; D gene: NA; CDR3 protein: CASSQGWRASTGELFF; CDR3 DNA: TGCGCCAGCAGCCAAGGATGGCGGGCCAGCACCGGGGAGCTGTTTTTT
J gene: TRBJ1-3; V gene: TRBV6-6; D gene: NA; CDR3 protein: CASSPTGGGNTIYF; CDR3 DNA: TGTGCCAGCAGCCCGACGGGCGGCGGAAACACCATATATTTT
J gene: TRBJ2-1; V gene: TRBV27; D gene: NA; CDR3 protein: CASSLGVRRDEQFF; CDR3 DNA: TGTGCCAGCAGTTTAGGGGTTAGGAGGGATGAGCAGTTCTTC
J gene: TRBJ2-7; V gene: TRBV14; D gene: NA; CDR3 protein: CASSQGRNYEQYF; CDR3 DNA: TGTGCCAGCAGCCAAGGACGGAACTACGAGCAGTACTTC
J gene: TRBJ2-1; V gene: TRBV9; D gene: NA; CDR3 protein: CASSVGLDVSYNEQFF; CDR3 DNA: TGTGCCAGCAGCGTAGGCCTAGACGTCTCCTACAATGAGCAGTTCTTC
J gene: TRBJ1-4; V gene: TRBV25-1; D gene: TRBD1; CDR3 protein: CASSELGTATEKLFF; CDR3 DNA: TGTGCCAGCAGTGAACTGGGGACAGCAACCGAAAAACTGTTTTTT